These 32 T cell receptor beta chains originate from one sample sequenced in a study of control samples from healthy donors and cancer patients. The assay was immunoSEQ multiplex PCR, and TCRdb's table has in-frame clones only and misses some. The sample consists of about 160,000 clones, about 90% of them appearing once. Material: blood. The source is a man aged 25-45 years in good health.

The chain employs TRBV7-2 and TRBJ2-7; TRBD2 matches 12 bases. The CDR3 spans 15 residues. The germline gives CDR1 SGHTA, CDR2 FQGNSA. J was trimmed by 6 bases and V by 8 bases; bases with no gene match: 11. The CDR3 coding sequence is TGTGCCAGCGGACTAGCGGGGCCCTACGGGAGCGAGCAGTACTTC. Its protein product is CASGLAGPYGSEQYF.

This clone was detected only once. The V and J genes are TRBV7-2 and TRBJ2-7; D gene ambiguous. V was cut by 2 bases and J by 8 bases, with 13 bases left in between. Germline loops: CDR1 SGHTA, CDR2 FQGNSA. CDR3 length: 13 residues. CDR3: CASSLNSREQQYF. The CDR3 DNA reads as TGTGCCAGCAGCTTAAACAGCCGTGAGCAGCAGTACTTC.

The chain carries TRBV7-8 and TRBJ1-1; TRBD1 is a possible D gene (5 bases). The CDR3 loop spans 13 amino acids. V was trimmed by 6 bases and J by 1 base, leaving 9 bases between them. Looked up from germline, CDR1 is SGHVS and CDR2 is FQNEAQ. The CDR3 DNA is TGTGCCAGCAGGCGGACATCGAACACTGAAGCTTTCTTT. Encoded protein: CASRRTSNTEAFF.

This clone has a single count. In DNA form, the CDR3 reads TGTGCCAGCAGCAAAGCGCGGACAGGGTCGAACGAGCAGTACTTC. It specifies CASSKARTGSNEQYF. The genes are TRBV21-1 and TRBJ2-7; whether TRBD1, the table's D call, matches the DNA was not checked. TRBV21-1 is a recognized pseudogene. The CDR3 has 15 amino acids.

This rearrangement joins TRBV20-1 to TRBJ1-4; 9 nucleotides agree with TRBD1. Losses at the gene ends were 3 bases for V and 7 bases for J; bases not matched to a gene: 3. The germline gives CDR1 DFQATT, CDR2 SNEGSKA (reference sequence). The CDR3 consists of 13 residues. Here the CDR3 reads CSASGTGFEKLFF. The DNA for the CDR3 is TGCAGTGCTAGTGGGACAGGGTTTGAAAAACTGTTTTTT.

This chain joins TRBV28 and TRBJ1-2; no definite D call. The germline CDR1 and CDR2 sequences are MDHEN and SYDVKM. This CDR3 region has 13 residues. V was clipped by 8 bases and J by 8 bases, with 18 bases between them. CDR3 sequence reads: CASLAGQWEGYTF. The CDR3 DNA is TGTGCCAGCCTAGCCGGTCAATGGGAGGGCTACACCTTC.

This sequence joins TRBV7-2 and TRBJ1-3; the D gene is possibly TRBD1 (5 bases). CDR1 SGHTA and CDR2 FQGNSA come from the germline V gene. V was trimmed by 5 bases and J by 0 bases, leaving 14 bases between them. There are 16 residues in the CDR3. This chain's CDR3 is CASSTGRAHSGNTIYF. Written as DNA, the CDR3 is TGTGCCAGCAGCACGGGACGGGCACACTCTGGAAACACCATATATTTT.

V and J are TRBV15 and TRBJ1-1; tentative D call: TRBD1 (6 bases). The V gene's germline CDR1 is LNHNV and CDR2 YYDKDF (reference sequence). V shed 2 bases and J shed 0 bases, with 13 bases lying between them. The CDR3 extends over 16 amino acids. The CDR3, as DNA: TGTGCCACCAGCAGAAGCCCGGGACAAATGAACACTGAAGCTTTCTTT. It encodes CATSRSPGQMNTEAFF. The full variable domain, in which reference TRBV15 and TRBJ1-1 provide the parts outside the CDR3, is DAMVIQNPRYQVTQFGKPVTLSCSQTLNHNVMYWYQQKSSQAPKLLFHYYDKDFNNEADTPDNFQSRRPNTSFCFLDIRSPGLGDTAMYLCATSRSPGQMNTEAFFGQGTRLTVV.

Comment on this clone: One junction end disagrees with the germline gene, perhaps due to a read error. CDR3 residues: CASSQAGEQFF. The CDR3 nucleotides read TGTGCCAGCAGTCAAGCGGGAGAGCAGTTCTTC. The V call is TRBV3-1 (or the pseudogene TRBV3-2), the J call TRBJ2-1; TRBD2 aligns across 7 bases. Germline lookup yields CDR1 LGHDT and CDR2 YNNKEL (reference sequence). CDR3 length: 11 residues.

V usage is TRBV28 and J usage is TRBJ1-1; no clear D. The V and J ends lost 3 bases and 3 bases respectively, with 11 bases between them. The germline gives CDR1 MDHEN, CDR2 SYDVKM. The CDR3 has 14 residues. The CDR3 reads CASSLEAGYTEAFF. CDR3 nucleotide sequence: TGTGCCAGCAGTTTGGAGGCGGGCTACACTGAAGCTTTCTTT.

Only one count was recorded for this clone. The chain combines TRBV5-4 with TRBJ2-3; 7 positions match TRBD1. Looked up from germline, CDR1 is SGHNT and CDR2 is YYREEE (reference sequence). Losses at the gene ends were 2 bases for V and 3 bases for J; bases not matched to a gene: 6. This CDR3 has 15 amino acids. CDR3 residues: CASSFRDRQTDTQYF. The CDR3 DNA reads as TGTGCCAGCAGCTTCCGGGACAGACAGACAGATACGCAGTATTTT.

The chain combines TRBV6-5 with TRBJ1-1; perhaps TRBD1 as D (5 bases). Looked up from germline, CDR1 is MNHEY and CDR2 is SVGAGI. The CDR3 runs to 14 residues. Trimming shortened V by 6 bases and J by 7 bases, and 18 bases separated the two germline ends. The CDR3 reads CASRVRRQSHEAFF. The CDR3 DNA follows: TGTGCCAGCAGGGTGAGACGACAGAGCCATGAAGCTTTCTTT.

The J gene is TRBJ2-7, the V gene TRBV5-1, with D perhaps TRBD1 (5 bases). Germline-derived CDR1 and CDR2 are SGHRS and YFSETQ. The V end was cut by 0 bases, the J end by 2 bases, with 12 bases between. The CDR3 runs 15 residues. The CDR3 DNA reads as TGCGCCAGCAGCTTGGGGGCAGGGTCCCCCTACGAGCAGTACTTC. Translated, it gives CASSLGAGSPYEQYF.

The table lists this clone with a count of one. V usage is TRBV19 and J usage is TRBJ2-5, with D tentatively TRBD2 (5 bases). This CDR3 is 14 amino acids long. The V and J ends lost 1 base and 4 bases respectively, with 10 bases between them. Germline V lookup: CDR1 LNHDA, CDR2 SQIVND (reference sequence). Written as DNA, the CDR3 is TGTGCCAGTAGTATAGTCGGTAGCGTAGAGACCCAGTACTTC. This translates into CASSIVGSVETQYF.

The rearrangement uses TRBV7-8 and TRBJ2-5, with 7 bases aligning to TRBD1. Germline loops: CDR1 SGHVS, CDR2 FQNEAQ. Trimming cost V 3 bases and J 5 bases; bases outside gene matches: 3. The CDR3 runs 13 residues. CDR3 in DNA: TGTGCCAGCAGCTTTGACAGGGACGAGACCCAGTACTTC. Amino acids: CASSFDRDETQYF. The entire variable domain, with the rest obtained from reference TRBV7-8 and TRBJ2-5, is as follows: GAGVSQSPRYKVAKRGQDVALRCDPISGHVSLFWYQQALGQGPEFLTYFQNEAQLDKSGLPSDRFFAERPEGSVSTLKIQRTQQEDSAVYLCASSFDRDETQYFGPGTRLLVL.

The chain carries TRBV9 and TRBJ1-2; D is possibly TRBD1 (5 bases). Trimming took off 0 bases at V and 3 bases at J, with 12 bases between the two ends. The CDR3 spans 15 residues. Germline V gene lookup returns CDR1 SGDLS and CDR2 YYNGEE. The CDR3 sequence: CASSVEVSGDYGYTF. CDR3 in DNA: TGTGCCAGCAGCGTAGAGGTCTCGGGGGACTATGGCTACACCTTC.

The gene calls are TRBV28 and TRBJ2-1, with 11 bases matching TRBD2. V lost 4 bases, J lost 3 bases, and 5 bases stayed unmatched. Germline values: CDR1 MDHEN, CDR2 SYDVKM. The CDR3 runs to 16 residues. In DNA, the CDR3 is TGTGCCAGCAGTTCCTCCACTAGCGGGAGCTACAATGAGCAGTTCTTC. This translates into CASSSSTSGSYNEQFF.

The chain has TRBV6-6 and TRBJ2-7, with D perhaps matching TRBD2 (5 bases). The CDR3 has 13 residues. V lost 4 bases and J lost 7, with 14 bases in between. Per the germline V gene, CDR1 is MNHNY and CDR2 is SVGAGI (reference sequence). Here the CDR3 reads CASSFLKPGEQYF. CDR3 in DNA: TGTGCCAGCAGTTTCCTCAAGCCGGGGGAGCAGTACTTC.

The chain recombines TRBV5-5 with TRBJ1-1; D is unclear. The CDR3 length is 13 residues. Trimming removed 6 bases at V and 4 bases at J, with 13 bases between. The germline V gene encodes CDR1 SGHKS and CDR2 YYEKEE (reference sequence). The CDR3 region is CASNLAGTTEAFF. Written as DNA, the CDR3 is TGTGCCAGCAATCTGGCGGGAACCACTGAAGCTTTCTTT.

The genes are TRBV7-9 and TRBJ2-5; D gene uncertain. Trimming removed 4 bases at V and 2 bases at J, with 8 bases between. The CDR3 is 13 amino acids. The germline V gene has CDR1 SEHNR and CDR2 FQNEAQ (reference sequence). The CDR3, as DNA: TGTGCCAGCAGCTCCTCGTTACAAGAGACCCAGTACTTC. Its protein product is CASSSSLQETQYF.

The rearrangement uses TRBV5-4 and TRBJ2-7; D is undetermined. Germline lookup yields CDR1 SGHNT and CDR2 YYREEE (reference sequence). Trimming left V 0 bases short and J 0 bases short, with 13 bases between. CDR3 length equals 16 residues. This CDR3 reads CASSLASDASSYEQYF. The CDR3 bases are TGTGCCAGCAGCTTGGCGTCGGATGCAAGCTCCTACGAGCAGTACTTC.

This chain uses TRBV5-4 with TRBJ2-5; D call uncertain. This CDR3 region has 11 residues. V lost 6 bases, J lost 3 bases, and 6 bases lay in between. Germline V gene data show CDR1 as SGHNT and CDR2 as YYREEE (reference sequence). The CDR3 protein is CASKAEETQYF. For the CDR3, the DNA is TGTGCCAGCAAGGCAGAAGAGACCCAGTACTTC.

The chain couples TRBV6-6 to TRBJ1-2, with 9 bases that match TRBD1. This CDR3 is 13 amino acids long. V shed 6 bases, J shed 5 bases, and the junction held 4 bases outside the gene matches. Germline-derived CDR1 and CDR2 are MNHNY and SVGAGI (reference sequence). The CDR3 region is CASRPGQGYGYTF. CDR3 DNA sequence: TGTGCCAGCAGACCGGGACAGGGTTATGGCTACACCTTC.

The gene calls are TRBV2 and TRBJ2-3, with a possible D match to TRBD2 (6 bases). The CDR3 consists of 14 residues. Germline V gene lookup returns CDR1 SNHLY and CDR2 FYNNEI. Trimming removed 7 bases from V and 4 bases from J, with 15 bases in between. The CDR3 DNA reads as TGTGCCAGCAAGGGCCGGGGGATTGCAGATACGCAGTATTTT. Its protein is CASKGRGIADTQYF.

This clone has only a few counts. The chain is built from TRBV4-1 and TRBJ2-6; D unclear. The V end lost 0 bases, the J end lost 0 bases, and 6 bases lay between the germline ends. Germline V gives CDR1 MGHRA, CDR2 YSYEKL. This CDR3 is built from 16 residues. CDR3 DNA: TGCGCCAGCAGCCAAGATAGAAGCTCTGGGGCCAACGTCCTGACTTTC. Protein sequence: CASSQDRSSGANVLTF.

This chain connects TRBV6-2 or TRBV6-3 to TRBJ2-7, with 7 positions matching TRBD1. This CDR3 has 12 residues. With V trimmed by 2 bases and J by 11 bases, 6 bases remained unmatched. Germline lookup yields CDR1 MNHEY and CDR2 SVGEGT. The CDR3 region is CASSYRQGKEYF. The CDR3 bases are TGTGCCAGCAGTTACCGACAGGGCAAGGAGTACTTC.

The rearrangement uses TRBV14 and TRBJ1-1; 7 bases align to TRBD1. This CDR3 spans 20 amino acids. Germline trimming cut 0 bases from V and 1 base from J; bases unmatched to any gene: 17. Germline CDR1 is SGHDN and CDR2 is FVKESK. CDR3 amino acids: CASSQEGIRLSGGSNTEAFF. The CDR3 DNA is TGTGCCAGCAGCCAAGAGGGGATACGGCTATCAGGGGGATCGAACACTGAAGCTTTCTTT.

The chain joins TRBV6-5 to TRBJ1-2; D is ambiguous. Trimming removed 0 bases at V and 5 bases at J, with 13 bases between. The CDR3 contains 15 residues. From germline, CDR1 is MNHEY and CDR2 SVGAGI. The CDR3 nucleotides are TGTGCCAGCAGTTACTCGATTAGGAGTCGGTATGGCTACACCTTC. This gives the protein CASSYSIRSRYGYTF.

The chain recombines TRBV7-9 with TRBJ2-3; 8 nucleotides agree with TRBD1. The ends lost 6 bases at V and 4 bases at J; junction bases unmatched: 3. The CDR3 spans 13 residues. Germline CDR1 SEHNR, CDR2 FQNEAQ (reference sequence). This CDR3 is CASSPTGADTQYF. CDR3 DNA sequence: TGTGCCAGCAGTCCGACAGGGGCAGATACGCAGTATTTT.

This chain uses TRBV7-2 with TRBJ1-1, with 8 bases identical to TRBD1. CDR1 is SGHTA, CDR2 FQGNSA, per germline. Trimming removed 1 base from V and 7 bases from J; junction bases left unmatched: 20. The CDR3 length is 19 residues. The CDR3 DNA sequence: TGTGCCAGCAGCTTAGGGATGAGAGGCAGGGGGCAAATACAGGGTGAAGCTTTCTTT. This sequence encodes CASSLGMRGRGQIQGEAFF. Supplemented by reference TRBV7-2 and TRBJ1-1, the full variable domain reads GAGVSQSPSNKVTEKGKDVELRCDPISGHTALYWYRQSLGQGLEFLIYFQGNSAPDKSGLPSDRFSAERTGGSVSTLTIQRTQQEDSAVYLCASSLGMRGRGQIQGEAFFGQGTRLTVV.

V and J are TRBV2 and TRBJ2-1; D call uncertain. The CDR3 sequence is 14 residues long. Germline lookup yields CDR1 SNHLY and CDR2 FYNNEI. V was shortened by 8 bases and J by 6 bases, with 17 bases between the two germline ends. CDR3 in amino acids: CASGPSPPFNEQFF. The DNA of the CDR3 is TGTGCCAGCGGGCCGAGTCCCCCATTCAATGAGCAGTTCTTC.

The chain couples TRBV7-3 to TRBJ1-5; 10 bases agree with TRBD1. This CDR3 region has 18 residues. The germline V gene has CDR1 SGHTA and CDR2 FQGTGA. Germline trimming cut 2 bases from V and 2 bases from J; bases unmatched to any gene: 9. CDR3 region: CASSLLFKGTGGNQPQHF. CDR3 coding DNA: TGTGCCAGCAGCTTACTATTTAAGGGGACAGGGGGCAATCAGCCCCAGCATTTT.